A single sample gave rise to the 5 T cell receptor beta chains below, sequenced in a study of molecular identifiers for immune sequencing clone quantification. TCRdb fed the PCR reads into MiXCR, producing one record per CDR3 protein. The sample consists of hundreds of thousands of distinct CDR3 sequences, about 25% of them appearing once. The sequenced sample was naive CD8+ T cells from blood, with Jurkat cell RNA spiked in. This sample's subset: FACS-sorted CD8+CD4-CCR7+CD45RA+ naive T cells. These receptors were collected from a human donor in good health. Some libraries in this study had Jurkat cell RNA spiked in.

This clonotype occurred many times. The gene calls are TRBV9 and TRBJ2-6; D remains unclear. The CDR3 runs 14 residues. Germline CDR1 reads SGDLS; CDR2 reads YYNGEE. The V and J ends lost 3 bases and 2 bases respectively, with 6 bases between them. The CDR3 bases are TGTGCCAGCAGCGAGTACGCTGGGGCCAACGTCCTGACTTTC. This encodes CASSEYAGANVLTF.

The chain combines TRBV20-1 with TRBJ2-3; weak D call: TRBD2 (6 bases). The CDR3 is 17 residues long. V lost 0 bases and J 2 bases, leaving 18 bases between the germline ends. CDR1 is DFQATT, CDR2 SNEGSKA, per germline (reference sequence). CDR3 region: CSARDPEAGSITDTQYF. The CDR3 DNA reads TGCAGTGCTAGAGATCCTGAAGCGGGTAGTATCACAGATACGCAGTATTTT.

The chain carries TRBV6-5 and TRBJ2-2; 7 nucleotides match TRBD1. This CDR3 contains 16 residues. The ends lost 0 bases at V and 1 base at J; junction bases unmatched: 2. CDR1 is MNHEY and CDR2 is SVGAGI in the germline V gene. CDR3 DNA: TGTGCCAGCAGTTACTCCTGGACAGGGAACACCGGGGAGCTGTTTTTT. Its translation is CASSYSWTGNTGELFF.

There are many counts of this clonotype. The chain employs TRBV12-5 and TRBJ1-1, with unresolved D. Deletions cut 0 bases from V and 6 bases from J, with 8 bases between. The germline gives CDR1 LGHNT, CDR2 FRNRAP. The CDR3 totals 13 residues. Here the CDR3 reads CASGLVLPSEAFF. The CDR3 nucleotides are TGTGCTAGTGGTTTGGTACTTCCGTCTGAAGCTTTCTTT. The variable domain in full, with the rest retrieved from reference TRBV12-5 and TRBJ1-1, is DARVTQTPRHKVTEMGQEVTMRCQPILGHNTVFWYRQTMMQGLELLAYFRNRAPLDDSGMPKDRFSAEMPDATLATLKIQPSEPRDSAVYFCASGLVLPSEAFFGQGTRLTVV.

Note on this clonotype: It is likely a read error, because the conserved phenylalanine at the end of the CDR3 is missing. V usage is TRBV19 and J usage is TRBJ2-7; the D is unclear. Germline values: CDR1 LNHDA, CDR2 SQIVND (reference sequence). There are 13 residues in the CDR3. V shed 8 bases and J shed 7 bases, with 18 bases lying between them. CDR3 region: CASRSGVKTEQYL. The CDR3 DNA follows: TGTGCCAGTCGTTCTGGCGTTAAGACAGAGCAGTACCTC.